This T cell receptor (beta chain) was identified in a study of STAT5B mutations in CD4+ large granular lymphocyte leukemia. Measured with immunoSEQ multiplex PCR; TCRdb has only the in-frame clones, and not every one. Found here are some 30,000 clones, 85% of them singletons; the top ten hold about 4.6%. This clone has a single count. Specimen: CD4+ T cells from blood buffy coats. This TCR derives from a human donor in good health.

The CDR3 region has the DNA TGTGCCAGTAGTAGCGGGAGCACAGATACGCAGTATTTT. Translated: CASSSGSTDTQYF. The chain employs TRBV19 and TRBJ2-3; D may be TRBD2 (5 bases). CDR3 size: 13 residues. V lost 4 bases and J 0 bases, leaving 5 bases between the germline ends. Per the germline V gene, CDR1 is LNHDA and CDR2 is SQIVND (reference sequence).